Shown below are 22 T cell receptor beta chains from a single sample sequenced in a study of response to subunit inactivated influenza vaccine. TCRdb independently ran MiXCR on the RT-PCR reads; one entry per CDR3 protein. The sample shows more than 150,000 distinct CDR3 sequences, 9.5% to 12% of them seen only once. The input for sequencing was CD8+ T cells sorted from PBMCs, taken less than 30 months after vaccination. These receptors originate from a man between 50 and 70 years old who received an inactivated influenza vaccine.

The genes are TRBV30 and TRBJ2-3, with D perhaps given as TRBD1 or TRBD2 (5 bases each). V was pared by 2 bases and J by 1 base, with 13 bases between. The CDR3 covers 15 residues. Per the germline V gene, CDR1 is GTSNPN and CDR2 is SVGIG (reference sequence). The CDR3 here is CAWSLGVGGTDTQYF. The CDR3, as DNA: TGTGCCTGGAGTTTGGGGGTTGGGGGCACAGATACGCAGTATTTT.

The rearrangement uses TRBV3-1 and TRBJ2-3; 7 bases fit TRBD2. The CDR3 covers 15 residues. From germline, CDR1 is LGHDT and CDR2 YNNKEL (reference sequence). V shed 2 bases, J shed 2 bases, and the junction held 4 bases outside the gene matches. The CDR3 DNA reads TGTGCCAGCAGCCAACTAGCGGCCATCACAGATACGCAGTATTTT. This encodes CASSQLAAITDTQYF.

Points on this clonotype: At one boundary the junction diverges from the germline segment, which might be a read error. V is TRBV27 and J is TRBJ2-5; D is unclear. The CDR3 extends over 13 amino acids. The germline gives CDR1 MNHEY, CDR2 SMNVEV (reference sequence). In nucleotides, the CDR3 is TGTGCCAGCAGTTGGGTATATCAAGGGACCCAGTACTTC. Its protein product is CASSWVYQGTQYF.

There are a few counts of this clonotype. The chain uses TRBV29-1 and TRBJ2-7; TRBD1 aligns across 11 bases. V lost 1 base, J lost 4 bases, and 6 bases stayed unmatched. Germline V gene sequence: CDR1 SQVTM, CDR2 ANQGSEA. The CDR3 is made up of 15 amino acids. The CDR3, as DNA: TGCAGCGTTGAAGCGGCGGACAGGGGGCTTTACGAGCAGTACTTC. It is translated as CSVEAADRGLYEQYF.

This clonotype has a count of ten or more. J is TRBJ2-3 and V is TRBV5-1; D may be TRBD1 (6 bases). This CDR3 contains 17 residues. Per germline, CDR1 SGHRS and CDR2 YFSETQ. Trimming cost V 4 bases and J 2 bases, with 20 bases left between them. The CDR3 DNA reads TGCGCCAGCAGCCCCACCTACTACAGGGAGTTCACAGATACGCAGTATTTT. It is translated as CASSPTYYREFTDTQYF.

CDR3 DNA sequence: TGTGCCAGCAGCTCCCGTTTAGTAGGCTACAATGAGCAGTTCTTC. This translates into CASSSRLVGYNEQFF. The chain carries TRBV13 and TRBJ2-1; D unresolved. This CDR3 has 15 amino acids. The germline V gene has CDR1 PRHDT and CDR2 FYEKMQ (reference sequence). V shed 4 bases and J shed 3 bases, with 13 bases lying between them.

This clonotype was observed a few times. This rearrangement joins TRBV21-1 to TRBJ2-7. TRBV21-1 has pseudogene status. This CDR3 has 16 amino acids. The chain's CDR3 is CASSIPSVTPPYEQYF. CDR3 nucleotides: TGTGCCAGCAGCATTCCGTCTGTGACTCCGCCCTACGAGCAGTACTTC.

The chain joins TRBV10-3 to TRBJ2-3; D gene uncertain. V was clipped by 0 bases and J by 0 bases, with 4 bases between them. The CDR3 has 14 residues. Germline assignment: CDR1 ENHRY and CDR2 SYGVKD. CDR3 DNA: TGTGCCATCAGTGAGTCTACTAGCACAGATACGCAGTATTTT. Amino acid sequence: CAISESTSTDTQYF.

In this sample, this clonotype turned up a few times. The CDR3 loop reads CSARDNSGALTDTQYF. Here the CDR3 DNA reads TGCAGTGCTAGAGACAATAGCGGAGCCCTCACAGATACGCAGTATTTT. The J gene is TRBJ2-3, the V gene TRBV20-1; weak D call: TRBD2 (6 bases). Trimming cost V 0 bases and J 2 bases, with 15 bases left between them. CDR3 size: 16 residues. Germline lookup yields CDR1 DFQATT and CDR2 SNEGSKA (reference sequence).

The V and J genes are TRBV27 and TRBJ2-3; D call uncertain. V dropped 2 bases and J dropped 4 bases, with 13 bases sitting between them. CDR1 and CDR2 from the germline V gene are MNHEY and SMNVEV (reference sequence). This CDR3 has 15 amino acids. CDR3 sequence (DNA): TGTGCCAGCAGTTTACTTCCACCAGCCGCAGATACGCAGTATTTT. Translating gives CASSLLPPAADTQYF.

In the case of this clonotype: Possible read error: a much larger clone is one base away. The V and J genes are TRBV11-2 and TRBJ2-1; D is undetermined. The CDR3 is 11 residues long. Per germline, CDR1 SGHAT and CDR2 FQNNGV. Trimming cost V 0 bases and J 8 bases, with 2 bases left between them. The CDR3 spells CASSLDHEQFF. The CDR3 DNA is TGTGCCAGCAGCTTAGATCATGAGCAGTTCTTC. The whole variable domain, filled in from reference TRBV11-2 and TRBJ2-1, reads EAGVAQSPRYKIIEKRQSVAFWCNPISGHATLYWYQQILGQGPKLLIQFQNNGVVDDSQLPKDRFSAERLKGVDSTLKIQPAKLEDSAVYLCASSLDHEQFFGPGTRLTVL.

Many counts were recorded for this clonotype. This sequence joins TRBV21-1 and TRBJ1-5. TRBV21-1 is tagged as a pseudogene. The CDR3 has 17 residues. The CDR3 DNA is TGTGCCAGCAGTCCTAGGGAGACGGTCTCGGTGACTCAGCCCCAGCATTTT. Its protein product is CASSPRETVSVTQPQHF.

The V gene is TRBV4-3, the J gene TRBJ2-7; maybe TRBD1 (6 bases). Per germline, CDR1 LGHNA and CDR2 YSLEER. The CDR3 covers 15 residues. The germline V and J ends were trimmed by 0 bases and 2 bases, with 11 bases remaining between them. The CDR3 loop is CASSQEQGYTYEQYF. The CDR3 DNA reads TGCGCCAGCAGCCAAGAACAGGGATACACCTACGAGCAGTACTTC.

The chain employs TRBV11-2 and TRBJ2-2, with unresolved D. Germline V gene data show CDR1 as SGHAT and CDR2 as FQNNGV. V dropped 6 bases and J dropped 6 bases, with 17 bases sitting between them. The CDR3 runs to 15 residues. CDR3 DNA: TGTGCCAGCAGTTATGAGCCTGGGATGGCCGGGGAGCTGTTTTTT. Translated: CASSYEPGMAGELFF.

The chain is built from TRBV13 and TRBJ2-7, with D maybe TRBD2 (5 bases). Germline assignment: CDR1 PRHDT and CDR2 FYEKMQ (reference sequence). Trimming left V 3 bases short and J 3 bases short, with 12 bases between. This CDR3 contains 14 residues. DNA for the CDR3: TGTGCCAGCAGCTTCCTAGCAGGTGTCTACGAGCAGTACTTC. This translates into CASSFLAGVYEQYF.

This clonotype has ten or more counts. The chain carries TRBV4-2 and TRBJ2-7, with TRBD2 identical over 8 bases. This CDR3 spans 17 amino acids. CDR1 is LGHNA and CDR2 is YNFKEQ in the germline V gene. V lost 0 bases, J lost 1 base, and 8 bases stayed unmatched. The CDR3 region is CASSQDIVTSGSYEQYF. For the CDR3, the DNA is TGTGCCAGCAGCCAAGATATCGTAACTAGCGGTTCCTACGAGCAGTACTTC.

A few counts support this clonotype. The chain's CDR3 is CASSQGWGLGTSGNEQYF. The CDR3 DNA reads as TGCGCCAGCAGCCAAGGATGGGGGCTAGGGACTAGCGGTAACGAGCAGTACTTC. This chain connects TRBV4-3 to TRBJ2-7; 11 nucleotides agree with TRBD2. This CDR3 comprises 18 residues. Germline CDR1 reads LGHNA; CDR2 reads YSLEER. The V segment lost 1 base and the J segment 5 bases; nucleotides outside the gene matches: 13.

V usage is TRBV10-2 and J usage is TRBJ2-7; D gene ambiguous. Trimming shortened V by 3 bases and J by 0 bases, and 12 bases separated the two germline ends. Germline values: CDR1 WSHSY, CDR2 SAAADI. The CDR3 loop spans 15 amino acids. The CDR3 loop is CASSDLIRLSYEQYF. The CDR3 coding sequence is TGCGCCAGCAGTGATTTGATTCGACTCTCCTACGAGCAGTACTTC.

The J gene is TRBJ2-2, the V gene TRBV29-1; D possibly corresponds to TRBD1 (5 bases). There are 12 residues in the CDR3. CDR1 SQVTM and CDR2 ANQGSEA come from the germline V gene. V was trimmed by 4 bases and J by 8 bases, leaving 11 bases between them. The CDR3 is CSVAQGPGELFF. DNA of the CDR3: TGCAGCGTTGCTCAGGGTCCGGGGGAGCTGTTTTTT.

J is TRBJ2-4 and V is TRBV4-2; 7 positions agree with TRBD2. V lost 1 base, J lost 1 base, and 7 bases stayed unmatched. There are 17 residues in the CDR3. Germline-derived CDR1 and CDR2 are LGHNA and YNFKEQ. The DNA for the CDR3 is TGTGCCAGCAGCCAAGGGGCGGGGGATCTGGCCAAAAACATTCAGTACTTC. It codes for CASSQGAGDLAKNIQYF.

This clonotype was seen a handful of times. The chain uses TRBV9 and TRBJ2-2; the D gene could be TRBD1 or TRBD2 (5 bases each). The CDR3 spans 14 residues. Germline CDR1 SGDLS, CDR2 YYNGEE. Trimming shortened V by 0 bases and J by 4 bases, and 7 bases separated the two germline ends. CDR3 DNA sequence: TGTGCCAGCAGCGTAGAGGGGACCACCGGGGAGCTGTTTTTT. Protein sequence: CASSVEGTTGELFF.

This clonotype was detected ten times or more. V usage is TRBV29-1 and J usage is TRBJ2-7, with unresolved D. Germline CDR1 and CDR2: SQVTM and ANQGSEA. With 5 bases removed from V and 3 bases from J, the gap between germline ends came to 14 bases. The CDR3 totals 13 residues. CDR3 nucleotide sequence: TGCAGCGTTAGGCTAGTCGAAGACTACGAGCAGTACTTC. Translating it yields CSVRLVEDYEQYF.